Sequencing of this T cell receptor (beta chain) was carried out in a study of T cell clonotyping in hematopoietic cell transplantation. Study-level findings and limits: Without cell sorting, CD4 versus CD8 contributions remain unresolved. Graft donor and pretransplant recipient Inverse Simpson Index values predicted broader posttransplant TCR diversity. At the given depth, recipient repertoires were over 95% de novo clonotypes. Pathologically expanded recipient clonotypes increased progressively from day 30 to day 180 as diversity fell.

Method: immunoSEQ multiplex PCR; TCRdb's copy keeps in-frame clones and lacks some. The sample yields approximately 6,400 clones, under 80% seen once. By share, this clone counts as medium-sized. Its antigen remains unknown. The CDR3 extends over 18 amino acids. V lost 3 bases and J lost 0; bases outside the gene matches: 6. CDR1 LGHNA and CDR2 YSLEER come from the germline V gene. This material consisted of peripheral blood mononuclear cells, taken 180 days after allogeneic stem cell transplant. The chain is built from TRBV4-3 and TRBJ2-6; TRBD1 agrees at 9 bases. This TCR was recovered from a male patient between 65 and 79 years old who had an allogeneic stem cell transplant from an unrelated donor, so T cells may come from the graft donor. Some clones in this sample may be carry-over from other donors' samples. The CDR3 DNA reads as TGCGCCAGCAGCCACGGGACAGGGATCTACTCTGGGGCCAACGTCCTGACTTTC. Translation: CASSHGTGIYSGANVLTF.